The rows below give T cell receptor beta chains drawn from one sample of a study of patients and donors after allogeneic stem cell transplantation. TCRdb independently ran MiXCR on the RT-PCR reads; one entry per CDR3 protein. The sample lists about 110,000 distinct CDR3 sequences, approximately 40% seen once, with around 30% in the top ten. Sequencing was done on a sample of blood, either unsorted or a sorted T cell fraction (not recorded which). The receptors shown here come from a human donor who was either an allogeneic HSCT recipient or a stem cell or donor lymphocyte infusion donor (not recorded which). It is not recorded whose cells these are; they may come from a transplant donor. Both conserved end residues are part of each CDR3. D genes are given only for firm matches. Clone size appears in some rows only: once, few, many, or a class for an expanded clone.

D	size	length	J	V	CDR3	DNA
NA	NA	17	TRBJ1-6	TRBV5-5	CASSSKGPQAKNSPLHF	TGTGCCAGCAGCTCGAAAGGGCCGCAGGCGAAAAATTCACCCCTCCACTTT
NA	NA	16	TRBJ2-6	TRBV12-3/TRBV12-4	CASSLARVAGANVLTF	TGTGCCAGCAGTTTAGCCCGAGTAGCTGGGGCCAACGTCCTGACTTTC
NA	NA	14	TRBJ1-5	TRBV5-1	CASSEGQSNQPQHF	TGCGCCAGCAGCGAGGGACAAAGCAATCAGCCCCAGCATTTT
TRBD1	few	16	TRBJ1-2	TRBV6-5	CASSNTVAGGNYGYTF	TGTGCCAGCAGCAACACGGTCGCAGGGGGGAACTATGGCTACACCTTC
TRBD2	NA	15	TRBJ2-3	TRBV5-1	CASSLQAGATDTQYF	TGCGCCAGCAGCCTACAAGCGGGAGCGACAGATACGCAGTATTTT
TRBD1	NA	15	TRBJ1-5	TRBV6-6	CASSDTGGRNQPQHF	TGTGCCAGCAGTGATACAGGGGGCCGCAATCAGCCCCAGCATTTT
NA	NA	14	TRBJ1-1	TRBV12-3/TRBV12-4	CASSQDSPGTEAFF	TGTGCCAGCAGTCAGGACAGCCCTGGGACTGAAGCTTTCTTT
TRBD1	NA	14	TRBJ1-5	TRBV3-1	CASSLNRGQQPQHF	TGTGCCAGCAGCCTAAACAGGGGACAACAGCCCCAGCATTTT
NA	NA	13	TRBJ2-2	TRBV18	CASSPRRSGELFF	TGTGCCAGCTCACCACGGAGATCCGGGGAGCTGTTTTTT
NA	NA	13	TRBJ1-2	TRBV4-1	CASSQGQLYGYTF	TGCGCCAGCAGCCAAGGACAGCTCTATGGCTACACCTTC
TRBD2	NA	14	TRBJ2-7	TRBV28	CATKRPLAAYEQYF	TGTGCCACTAAACGACCCCTAGCGGCTTACGAGCAGTACTTC
TRBD1	NA	14	TRBJ2-7	TRBV27	CASSPGQGTYEQYF	TGTGCCAGCAGTCCCGGACAGGGGACCTACGAGCAGTACTTC
NA	NA	14	TRBJ1-2	TRBV25-1	CASSASSGDYGYTF	TGTGCCAGCAGTGCTAGTAGCGGGGACTATGGCTACACCTTC
NA	NA	17	TRBJ2-2	TRBV7-9	CASSRKQIPTNTGELFF	TGTGCCAGCAGCCGTAAACAGATACCCACGAACACCGGGGAGCTGTTTTTT
NA	NA	12	TRBJ2-5	TRBV24-1	CATSDLRETQYF	TGTGCCACCAGTGATTTGAGAGAGACCCAGTACTTC
NA	NA	12	TRBJ1-1	TRBV6-2/TRBV6-3	CASRQGWTEAFF	TGTGCCAGCAGACAGGGATGGACTGAAGCTTTCTTT
NA	few	13	TRBJ1-1	TRBV29-1	CSAMDRPNTEAFF	TGCAGCGCCATGGACAGACCGAACACTGAAGCTTTCTTT
NA	once	13	TRBJ1-1	TRBV5-5	CASSARGDTEAFF	TGTGCCAGCAGCGCCCGTGGGGACACTGAAGCTTTCTTT
NA	NA	11	TRBJ2-3	TRBV10-3	CAISTTVTQYF	TGTGCCATCAGCACTACAGTTACGCAGTATTTT
NA	few	18	TRBJ1-3	TRBV7-8	CASSLTNQQGRFRNTIYF	TGTGCCAGCAGCCTCACCAATCAGCAGGGGCGTTTTAGAAACACCATATATTTT
NA	few	12	TRBJ1-1	TRBV20-1	CSASVGRTEAFF	TGCAGTGCTAGTGTAGGGAGAACTGAAGCTTTCTTT
NA	NA	12	TRBJ2-3	TRBV20-1	CSARVQGATQYF	TGCAGTGCTAGAGTCCAGGGAGCTACGCAGTATTTT
TRBD2	few	14	TRBJ2-1	TRBV20-1	CSATPGTSENEQFF	TGCAGTGCCACCCCCGGGACTAGCGAGAATGAGCAGTTCTTC
NA	few	15	TRBJ2-7	TRBV15	CATSRSIGSSYEQYF	TGTGCCACCAGCAGAAGCATCGGCAGCTCCTACGAGCAGTACTTC
NA	NA	13	TRBJ1-3	TRBV6-1	CASRTGAGNTIYF	TGTGCCAGCAGGACAGGAGCTGGAAACACCATATATTTT
NA	NA	14	TRBJ2-5	TRBV6-5	CASRRGGGQETQYF	TGTGCCAGCAGGCGCGGAGGGGGTCAAGAGACCCAGTACTTC
NA	NA	15	TRBJ2-1	TRBV10-3	CAISATGPVNNEQFF	TGTGCCATCAGTGCAACGGGACCAGTTAACAATGAGCAGTTCTTC
NA	few	13	TRBJ1-1	TRBV29-1	CSVEVTGGTEAFF	TGCAGCGTTGAAGTAACTGGGGGCACTGAAGCTTTCTTT
TRBD1	few	15	TRBJ1-3	TRBV10-2	CASSSGTASGNTIYF	TGCGCCAGCAGTTCCGGGACAGCCTCTGGAAACACCATATATTTT
TRBD1	NA	16	TRBJ2-1	TRBV9	CASSTGDPRSYNEQFF	TGTGCCAGCAGCACAGGGGACCCCCGCTCCTACAATGAGCAGTTCTTC
NA	NA	17	TRBJ1-1	TRBV18	CASSPRPRQGGLTEAFF	TGTGCCAGCTCACCACGACCCCGGCAGGGAGGTTTAACTGAAGCTTTCTTT
NA	many	13	TRBJ1-1	TRBV15	CATSPWMNTEAFF	TGTGCCACCAGCCCTTGGATGAACACTGAAGCTTTCTTT
TRBD1	NA	15	TRBJ1-2	TRBV27	CASTSFDRGWYGYTF	TGTGCCAGCACCAGCTTTGACAGGGGCTGGTATGGCTACACCTTC
TRBD2	NA	14	TRBJ2-4	TRBV20-1	CSAPRTSGANIQYF	TGCAGTGCCCCAAGGACTAGCGGGGCGAACATTCAGTACTTC
NA	NA	15	TRBJ2-5	TRBV11-2	CASSLGRGTWETQYF	TGTGCCAGCAGCTTAGGAAGGGGCACCTGGGAGACCCAGTACTTC
NA	NA	14	TRBJ1-5	TRBV20-1	CSACRAGSNQPQHF	TGCAGTGCGTGTAGGGCCGGTAGCAATCAGCCCCAGCATTTT
NA	NA	12	TRBJ1-1	TRBV7-7	CASRFGSYEAFF	TGTGCCAGCAGATTCGGTTCTTATGAAGCTTTCTTT
NA	NA	14	TRBJ1-1	TRBV7-9	CASSNGGVNTEAFF	TGTGCCAGCAGCAACGGGGGAGTCAACACTGAAGCTTTCTTT
NA	NA	15	TRBJ2-3	TRBV7-8	CASSLANLDTDTQYF	TGTGCCAGCAGCTTAGCTAATTTGGACACAGATACGCAGTATTTT
TRBD2	NA	15	TRBJ2-1	TRBV10-3	CAISYPGLAYNEQFF	TGTGCCATCAGTTATCCGGGACTAGCCTACAATGAGCAGTTCTTC
NA	NA	15	TRBJ1-3	TRBV4-3	CASSHTTVAGNTIYF	TGCGCCAGCAGCCATACAACAGTGGCTGGAAACACCATATATTTT
NA	few	13	TRBJ1-4	TRBV12-3/TRBV12-4	CATREGFGEKLFF	TGTGCCACCCGGGAAGGGTTTGGGGAAAAACTGTTTTTT
TRBD1	few	13	TRBJ1-1	TRBV20-1	CSANGDRVTEAFF	TGCAGTGCTAATGGGGACAGGGTCACTGAAGCTTTCTTT
TRBD1	few	16	TRBJ1-1	TRBV24-1	CADREVTGESNTEAFF	TGTGCTGACCGGGAAGTGACAGGGGAATCTAACACTGAAGCTTTCTTT